The entry below gives a single T cell receptor (beta chain) sequence along with its context. Its antigen is unknown. Base qualities are not provided; no much larger clone lies one nucleotide away. This entry comes from a study of blood T cell repertoires in COVID-19 (dated by TCRdb to about 2020). A note on the overall study: Collaborator samples came from the United States, Italy and Spain and covered acute and convalescent phases of COVID-19. Nearly every sample came with metadata listing a de-identified subject ID, COVID-19 status, age in years and sex. Subjects who had been exposed to COVID-19, were actively infected with it, or had recovered from it provided the deeply sampled blood TCRbeta repertoires that made up the dataset. The samples were drawn from the first 160 participants of the ongoing ImmuneRACE study and from over 950 subjects provided by 6 global collaborators. Where HLA class I and class II types were available, the types were taken from metadata supplied by the sample provider, not from assay-based typing. A freely available public database, intended as a resource for researchers studying the immune response to SARS-CoV-2, is where the repertoires were released. The prospective study material was composed of cDNA or gDNA derived from T cells, B-cell-depleted T cells, or PBMCs.

General conclusions and limits of the study: How much clinical and demographic metadata was included differed by source and by participant, and the metadata was provided uncurated.

TCRbeta CDR3 regions were amplified from genomic DNA using the immunoSEQ Assay, a bias-controlled multiplex PCR. In the source study's methods: Nucleated cell counts per sample were estimated from amplification of reference gene primers within the assay. To quantify the absolute abundance of each unique TCRbeta CDR3 rearrangement, sequence reads were collapsed and filtered. For each sample, productive Simpson clonality was calculated as the square root of Simpson's diversity index over productive rearrangements. This immuneACCESS table, as held by TCRdb, lists in-frame sequences with V and J called but not all clones. Of the missing ones, under half trace to an unresolved V gene in checked studies; the others have no known cause. The V and J calls and clone size were taken over from that table, and D and trimming were inferred from the DNA. For this sample there are 84,000 or so clones; more than 65% appear just once. The ten largest clones capture about 11% of the sample.

Based on the germline V gene, the CDR1 and CDR2 sequences are MDHEN and SYDVKM. The CDR3 runs 12 residues from the cysteine to the valine. The kept DNA is CDR3 alone, 36 bases in frame from the first base. The junction carries 6 bases between V and J, which are trimmed by 5 bases and 1 base respectively. Collaborating institutions collected whole blood in K2EDTA tubes following their own protocols. Collaborator samples were shipped for TCRbeta analysis as frozen whole blood, isolated PBMCs, or DNA extracted from either sample type. The source of this sequence is a man in his 70s with acute or convalescent COVID-19. The sequence joins TRBV28 to TRBJ2-7, with the D gene uncertain. The sample comprised peripheral blood. The CDR3 region reads CASSPRSYEQYV. The DNA sequence follows: TGTGCCAGCAGTCCGCGGTCCTACGAGCAGTACGTC.